This TCR beta chain was obtained from a study of cytomegalovirus exposure and HLA in healthy donors. The PCR ran on 60 Vbeta and 13 Jbeta primers. Data came from immunoSEQ multiplex PCR; TCRdb stores just in-frame clones and leaves some out. In the table there are over 95,000 clones, 77% of which are singletons. The sequencing sample was made of PBMCs. The sequence derives from a man in his forties in good health and CMV-seropositive.

The CDR3 is CASSQDLTGGADTQYF. The CDR3 DNA sequence: TGTGCCAGCAGCCAAGATCTGACAGGGGGCGCAGATACGCAGTATTTT. The rearrangement joins TRBV4-2 to TRBJ2-3; 10 bases fit TRBD1. Per the germline V gene, CDR1 is LGHNA and CDR2 is YNFKEQ. The CDR3 runs 16 residues. V gave up 0 bases and J gave up 4 bases; unmatched junction bases: 4.